Following are 18 T cell receptor beta chains from one sample sequenced in a study of blood T cells in healthy people across ages. It was with a sample-barcoded 5' primer and a J-beta primer mix that a second PCR of roughly 6 to 12 cycles was run. TCRdb used MiXCR to reprocess the 5' RACE reads, holding one entry per CDR3 protein. This table has about 570,000 distinct CDR3 sequences, 27% appearing once. Sequenced: blood. The receptors originated from a woman in her sixties or seventies in good health.

This clonotype was seen at least ten times. V is TRBV12-3 or TRBV12-4 and J is TRBJ1-4, with TRBD1 identical over 10 bases. V was pared by 6 bases and J by 7 bases, with 5 bases of the junction left unmatched. This CDR3 is built from 14 residues. CDR3 DNA sequence: TGTGCCAGCAGACCCGGGACAGGGGCTGAAAAACTGTTTTTT. Translated: CASRPGTGAEKLFF.

The chain combines TRBV12-3 or TRBV12-4 with TRBJ2-2, with a possible D match to TRBD2 (7 bases). The CDR3 totals 15 residues. The V and J ends lost 3 bases and 6 bases respectively, with 14 bases between them. CDR3 DNA sequence: TGTGCCAGCAGTTTTTCGGGGGGCCGGGCCGGGGAGCTGTTTTTT. It translates to CASSFSGGRAGELFF.

The V gene is TRBV20-1, the J gene TRBJ2-5; 7 nucleotides match TRBD2. The V gene's germline CDR1 is DFQATT and CDR2 SNEGSKA (reference sequence). This CDR3 has 14 amino acids. CDR3 in amino acids: CRASHGAGKETQYF. Here the CDR3 DNA reads TGCAGAGCTTCCCATGGAGCGGGGAAAGAGACCCAGTACTTC.

V usage is TRBV2 and J usage is TRBJ2-5; a weak D match, TRBD2 (5 bases). This CDR3 is 15 amino acids long. V shed 3 bases and J shed 1 base, with 12 bases lying between them. Germline CDR1 SNHLY, CDR2 FYNNEI. CDR3 coding DNA: TGTGCCAGCAGTGATGGTGTGGACTCCCAAGAGACCCAGTACTTC. Its translation is CASSDGVDSQETQYF.

This chain joins TRBV29-1 and TRBJ2-5; tentatively, D is TRBD1 or TRBD2 (6 bases each). Germline V CDR1 and CDR2: SQVTM, ANQGSEA. The CDR3 is 14 residues long. Trimming removed 6 bases at V and 11 bases at J, with 25 bases between. CDR3 DNA sequence: TGCAGCGTGGGATCGGGACAAAGGACGGGAGAGCAGTACTTC. Translating it yields CSVGSGQRTGEQYF. Looking up the rest from reference TRBV29-1 and TRBJ2-5 gives the full variable domain: SAVISQKPSRDICQRGTSLTIQCQVDSQVTMMFWYRQQPGQSLTLIATANQGSEATYESGFVIDKFPISRPNLTFSTLTVSNMSPEDSSIYLCSVGSGQRTGEQYFGPGTRLLVL.

This clonotype was detected only a few times. V usage is TRBV20-1 and J usage is TRBJ1-1; D gene unclear. Germline V gene data show CDR1 as DFQATT and CDR2 as SNEGSKA (reference sequence). V was trimmed by 3 bases and J by 3 bases, leaving 5 bases between them. This CDR3 is built from 11 residues. Written as DNA, the CDR3 is TGCAGTGCTAGGAAGGACACTGAAGCTTTCTTT. Translated, it gives CSARKDTEAFF.

This clonotype was detected only once. The chain links TRBV6-2 or TRBV6-3 to TRBJ1-1; 9 nucleotides align to TRBD1. The V segment lost 2 bases and the J segment 1 base; nucleotides outside the gene matches: 5. CDR1 and CDR2 (germline): MNHEY, SVGEGT. The CDR3 runs to 16 residues. This CDR3 is CASSYPRTGANTEAFF. The CDR3, as DNA: TGTGCCAGCAGTTACCCCCGGACAGGGGCGAACACTGAAGCTTTCTTT.

In regard to this clonotype: Compared with germline, one end of the junction differs, possibly owing to a read error. The rearrangement joins TRBV6-2 or TRBV6-3 to TRBJ1-2; maybe TRBD1 (6 bases). This CDR3 comprises 12 residues. Germline V gene sequence: CDR1 MNHEY, CDR2 SVGEGT. CDR3 sequence (DNA): TGTGCCAGCAGTCCCGGTGACAGGCGGACCTCATTC. This encodes CASSPGDRRTSF.

In its sample, this clonotype was seen a few times. V and J are TRBV5-1 and TRBJ2-1; tentatively, D is TRBD1 (6 bases). V was shortened by 2 bases and J by 0 bases, with 12 bases between the two germline ends. Germline V CDR1 and CDR2: SGHRS, YFSETQ. This CDR3 has 16 amino acids. The CDR3 loop is CASSFLGTPSYNEQFF. CDR3 sequence (DNA): TGCGCCAGCAGCTTCCTCGGGACACCCTCCTACAATGAGCAGTTCTTC. The whole variable domain, remainder taken from reference TRBV5-1 and TRBJ2-1, is KAGVTQTPRYLIKTRGQQVTLSCSPISGHRSVSWYQQTPGQGLQFLFEYFSETQRNKGNFPGRFSGRQFSNSRSEMNVSTLELGDSALYLCASSFLGTPSYNEQFFGPGTRLTVL.

The table lists this clonotype with many counts. The chain employs TRBV28 and TRBJ2-5; D unresolved. The DNA matches TRBJ2-1 better at its end, which makes the J call doubtful. The CDR3 has 12 residues. Germline V gives CDR1 MDHEN, CDR2 SYDVKM. Here the CDR3 DNA reads TGTGCCAGCAGTCTTGGCCACAATGAGCAGTTCTTC. It specifies CASSLGHNEQFF.

This clonotype turned up a few times. The genes are TRBV12-3 or TRBV12-4 and TRBJ2-1, with 7 nucleotides matching TRBD1. The CDR3 sequence is 13 residues long. The trim removed 8 bases at V and 5 bases at J, leaving 6 bases unmatched. CDR3: CASLTGSHNEQFF. CDR3 coding DNA: TGTGCCAGCCTGACAGGGTCCCACAATGAGCAGTTCTTC.

This clonotype came up a few times. The rearrangement links TRBV29-1 to TRBJ2-1; the match to TRBD1 covers 7 bases. The junction had 12 bases not matched to a gene; V was cut back by 8 bases and J by 5 bases. Germline V gene data show CDR1 as SQVTM and CDR2 as ANQGSEA. This CDR3 spans 14 amino acids. The CDR3 coding sequence is TGCAGCATTGGCCGGGACAGACATAACAATGAGCAGTTCTTC. This encodes CSIGRDRHNNEQFF.

This clonotype was seen a handful of times. The genes are TRBV9 and TRBJ2-6, with D perhaps matching TRBD1 (6 bases). The V end was cut by 6 bases, the J end by 0 bases, with 16 bases between. This CDR3 has 17 residues. Germline V CDR1 and CDR2: SGDLS, YYNGEE. CDR3 amino acids: CASTPGAYTSGANVLTF. The DNA of the CDR3 is TGTGCCAGCACGCCAGGGGCTTATACCTCTGGGGCCAACGTCCTGACTTTC.

The chain carries TRBV5-1 and TRBJ2-1; D gene unclear. Per germline, CDR1 SGHRS and CDR2 YFSETQ. Trimming stripped 4 bases from V and 0 bases from J, with 5 bases between. The length of the CDR3 is 13 residues. The CDR3 loop reads CASSQHSYNEQFF. For the CDR3, the DNA is TGCGCCAGCAGCCAGCACTCCTACAATGAGCAGTTCTTC.

The chain has TRBV12-3 or TRBV12-4 and TRBJ2-5; 8 bases are shared with TRBD2. The CDR3 sequence is 14 residues long. The V segment lost 5 bases and the J segment 5 bases; nucleotides outside the gene matches: 7. The DNA of the CDR3 is TGTGCCAGCAGTAAACGGGGGGGCGGGGAGACCCAGTACTTC. Encoded protein: CASSKRGGGETQYF.

V gene TRBV29-1 combines with J gene TRBJ1-6; 9 bases match TRBD1. V shed 7 bases and J 6 bases; nucleotides not matched to a gene: 4. CDR3 length equals 13 residues. Germline V CDR1 and CDR2: SQVTM, ANQGSEA. Here the CDR3 reads CSAGDRANSPLHF. In DNA, the CDR3 is TGCAGCGCCGGGGACAGGGCTAATTCACCCCTCCACTTT.

This clonotype has ten or more counts. The chain uses TRBV20-1 and TRBJ2-1; D uncertain. The end of the DNA fits TRBJ2-7 better, so the J call may be wrong. Germline V CDR1 and CDR2: DFQATT, SNEGSKA (reference sequence). The CDR3 is 12 amino acids. The CDR3 coding sequence is TGCAGTGCCTCGGGCCCCAGACACGAGCAGTACTTC. It is translated as CSASGPRHEQYF.

CDR3 loop: CSARLDSSYNEQFF. CDR3 sequence (DNA): TGCAGTGCTAGGTTGGACAGCTCCTACAATGAGCAGTTCTTC. The chain combines TRBV20-1 with TRBJ2-1; the D gene is possibly TRBD1 (6 bases). The CDR3 covers 14 residues. Germline CDR1 reads DFQATT; CDR2 reads SNEGSKA (reference sequence). V was clipped by 3 bases and J by 0 bases, with 9 bases between them.